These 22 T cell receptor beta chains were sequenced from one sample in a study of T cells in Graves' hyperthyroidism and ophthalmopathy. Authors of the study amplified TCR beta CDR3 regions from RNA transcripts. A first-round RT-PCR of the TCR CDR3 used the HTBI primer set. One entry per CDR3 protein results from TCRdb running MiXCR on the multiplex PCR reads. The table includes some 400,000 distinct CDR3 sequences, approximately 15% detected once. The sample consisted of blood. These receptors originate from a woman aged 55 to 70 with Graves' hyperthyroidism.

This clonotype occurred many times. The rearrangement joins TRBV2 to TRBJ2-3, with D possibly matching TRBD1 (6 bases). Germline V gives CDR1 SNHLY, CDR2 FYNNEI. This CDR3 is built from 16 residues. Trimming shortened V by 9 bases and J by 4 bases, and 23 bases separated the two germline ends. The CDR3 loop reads CASKIVGGEGADTQYF. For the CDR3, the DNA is TGTGCCAGTAAAATTGTTGGGGGCGAAGGAGCAGATACGCAGTATTTT.

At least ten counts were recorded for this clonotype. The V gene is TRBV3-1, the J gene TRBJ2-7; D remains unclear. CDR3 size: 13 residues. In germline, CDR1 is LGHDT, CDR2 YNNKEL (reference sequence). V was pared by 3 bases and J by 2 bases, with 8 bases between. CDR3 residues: CASSQVGTYEQYF. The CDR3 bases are TGTGCCAGCAGCCAGGTAGGAACCTACGAGCAGTACTTC.

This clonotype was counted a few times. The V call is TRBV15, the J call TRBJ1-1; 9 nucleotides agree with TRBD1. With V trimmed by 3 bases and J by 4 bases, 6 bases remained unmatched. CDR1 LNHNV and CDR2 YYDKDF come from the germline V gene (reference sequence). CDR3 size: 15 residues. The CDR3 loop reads CATSRRTGEVTEAFF. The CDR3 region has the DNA TGTGCCACCAGCAGGAGGACAGGGGAGGTCACTGAAGCTTTCTTT.

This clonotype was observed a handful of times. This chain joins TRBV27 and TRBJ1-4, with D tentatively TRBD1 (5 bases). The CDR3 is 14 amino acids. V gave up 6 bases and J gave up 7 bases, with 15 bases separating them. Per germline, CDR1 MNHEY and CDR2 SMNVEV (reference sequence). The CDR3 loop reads CASRRGVEVEKLFF. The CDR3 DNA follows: TGTGCCAGCAGGAGGGGCGTGGAGGTTGAAAAACTGTTTTTT.

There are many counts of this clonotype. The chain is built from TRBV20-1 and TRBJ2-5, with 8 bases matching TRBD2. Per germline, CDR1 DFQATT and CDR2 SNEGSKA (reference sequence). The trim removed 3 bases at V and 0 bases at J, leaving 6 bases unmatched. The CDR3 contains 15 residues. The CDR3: CSARSPAGDQETQYF. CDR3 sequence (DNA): TGCAGTGCTAGGAGCCCAGCGGGGGACCAAGAGACCCAGTACTTC.

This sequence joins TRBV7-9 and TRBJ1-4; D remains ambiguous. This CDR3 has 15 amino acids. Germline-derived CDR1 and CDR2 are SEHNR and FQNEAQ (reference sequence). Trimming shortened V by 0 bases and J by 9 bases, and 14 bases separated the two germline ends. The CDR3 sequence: CASSLAVGSFKKLFF. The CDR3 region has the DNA TGTGCCAGCAGCTTAGCGGTTGGGTCCTTCAAAAAACTGTTTTTT.

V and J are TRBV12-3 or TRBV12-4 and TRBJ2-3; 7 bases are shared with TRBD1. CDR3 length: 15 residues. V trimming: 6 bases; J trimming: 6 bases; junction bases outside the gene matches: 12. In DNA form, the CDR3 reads TGTGCCAGCAGCACCGACAGGGCCCCAAGCGATACGCAGTATTTT. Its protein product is CASSTDRAPSDTQYF.

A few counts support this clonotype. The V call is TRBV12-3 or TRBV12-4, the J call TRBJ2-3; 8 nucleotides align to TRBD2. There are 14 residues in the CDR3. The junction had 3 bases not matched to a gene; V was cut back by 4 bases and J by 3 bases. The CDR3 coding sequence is TGTGCCAGCAGTTCGGGACTAGAAACAGATACGCAGTATTTT. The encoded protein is CASSSGLETDTQYF.

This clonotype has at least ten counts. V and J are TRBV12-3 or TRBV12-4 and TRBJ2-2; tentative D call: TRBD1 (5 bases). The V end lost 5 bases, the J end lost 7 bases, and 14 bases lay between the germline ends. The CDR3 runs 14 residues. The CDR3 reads CASSPTGTIGELFF. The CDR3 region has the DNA TGTGCCAGCAGTCCTACAGGCACGATCGGGGAGCTGTTTTTT.

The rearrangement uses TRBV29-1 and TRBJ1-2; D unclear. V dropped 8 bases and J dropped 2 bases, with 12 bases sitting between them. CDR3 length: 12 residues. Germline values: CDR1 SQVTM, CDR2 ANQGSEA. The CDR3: CSLRSGNYGYTF. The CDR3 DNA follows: TGCAGCCTGAGATCCGGGAACTATGGCTACACCTTC.

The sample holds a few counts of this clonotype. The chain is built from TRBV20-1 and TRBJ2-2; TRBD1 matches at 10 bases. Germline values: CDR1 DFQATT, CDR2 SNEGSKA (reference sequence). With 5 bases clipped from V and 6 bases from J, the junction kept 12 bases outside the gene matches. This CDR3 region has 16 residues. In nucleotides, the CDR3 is TGCAGTGCTGGCCAGACCGACAGGGGGCTATCCGGGGAGCTGTTTTTT. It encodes CSAGQTDRGLSGELFF.

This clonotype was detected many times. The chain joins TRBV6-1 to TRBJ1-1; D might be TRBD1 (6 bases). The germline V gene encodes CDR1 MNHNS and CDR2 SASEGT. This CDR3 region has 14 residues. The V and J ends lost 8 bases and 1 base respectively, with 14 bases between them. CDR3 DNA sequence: TGTGCCAGCCACATTCACAGGGAGAACACTGAAGCTTTCTTT. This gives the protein CASHIHRENTEAFF.

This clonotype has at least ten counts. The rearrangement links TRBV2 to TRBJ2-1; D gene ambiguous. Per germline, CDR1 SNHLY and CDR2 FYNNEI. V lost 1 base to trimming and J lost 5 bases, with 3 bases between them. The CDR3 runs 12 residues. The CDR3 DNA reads TGTGCCAGCAGTGAAGTGCACAATGAGCAGTTCTTC. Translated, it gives CASSEVHNEQFF.

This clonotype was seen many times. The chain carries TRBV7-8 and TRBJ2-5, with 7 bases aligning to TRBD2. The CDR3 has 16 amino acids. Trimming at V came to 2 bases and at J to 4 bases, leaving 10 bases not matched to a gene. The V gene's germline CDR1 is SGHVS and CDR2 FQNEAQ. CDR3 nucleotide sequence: TGTGCCAGCAGCTTATTCCGGTTGGCTAGCGGAGAGACCCAGTACTTC. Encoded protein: CASSLFRLASGETQYF.

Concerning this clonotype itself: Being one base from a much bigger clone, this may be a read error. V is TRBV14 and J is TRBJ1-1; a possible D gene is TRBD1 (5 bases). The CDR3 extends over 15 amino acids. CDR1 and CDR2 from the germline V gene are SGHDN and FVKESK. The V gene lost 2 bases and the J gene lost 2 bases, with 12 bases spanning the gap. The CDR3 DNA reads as TGTGCCAGCAGCCAACCCGGGGGTTACAACACTGAAGCTTTCTTT. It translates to CASSQPGGYNTEAFF.

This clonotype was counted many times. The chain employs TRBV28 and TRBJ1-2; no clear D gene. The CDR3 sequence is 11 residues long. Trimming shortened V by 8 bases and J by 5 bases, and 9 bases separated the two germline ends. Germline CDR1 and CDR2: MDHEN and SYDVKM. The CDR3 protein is CASHGAYGYTF. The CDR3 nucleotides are TGTGCCAGCCATGGTGCTTATGGCTACACCTTC.

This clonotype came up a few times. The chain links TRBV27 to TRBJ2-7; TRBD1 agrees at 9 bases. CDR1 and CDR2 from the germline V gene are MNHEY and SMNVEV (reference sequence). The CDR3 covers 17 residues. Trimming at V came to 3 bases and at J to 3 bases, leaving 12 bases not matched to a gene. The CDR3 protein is CASSFKAPGQGYYEQYF. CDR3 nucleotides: TGTGCCAGCAGTTTCAAAGCGCCGGGACAGGGATACTACGAGCAGTACTTC.

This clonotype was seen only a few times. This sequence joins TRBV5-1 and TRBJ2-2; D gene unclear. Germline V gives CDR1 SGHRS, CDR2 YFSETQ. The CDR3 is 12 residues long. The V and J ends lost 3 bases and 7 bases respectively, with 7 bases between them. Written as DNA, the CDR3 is TGCGCCAGCAGCTCAGGAGTCGGGGAGCTGTTTTTT. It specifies CASSSGVGELFF.

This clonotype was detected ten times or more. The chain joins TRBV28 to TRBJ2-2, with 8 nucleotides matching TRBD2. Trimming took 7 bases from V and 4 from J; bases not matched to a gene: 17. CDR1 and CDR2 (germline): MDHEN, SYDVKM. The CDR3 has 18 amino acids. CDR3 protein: CASILEGRGRSVTGELFF. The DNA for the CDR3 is TGTGCCAGCATCCTGGAGGGGCGCGGGAGGTCGGTCACCGGGGAGCTGTTTTTT.

DNA of the CDR3: TGTGCCAGCAGCCCGACGGGACTCTCCTACGAGCAGTACTTC. This translates into CASSPTGLSYEQYF. This chain joins TRBV9 and TRBJ2-7, with a weak D call TRBD2 (6 bases). V was clipped by 4 bases and J by 0 bases, with 11 bases between them. The CDR3 extends over 14 amino acids. CDR1 is SGDLS and CDR2 is YYNGEE in the germline V gene.

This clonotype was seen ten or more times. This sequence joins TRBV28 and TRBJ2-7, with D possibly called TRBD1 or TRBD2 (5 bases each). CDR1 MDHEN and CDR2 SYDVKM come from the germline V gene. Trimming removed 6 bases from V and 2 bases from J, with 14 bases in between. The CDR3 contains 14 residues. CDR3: CASSTTGRTYEQYF. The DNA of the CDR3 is TGTGCCAGCAGCACTACGGGACGGACCTACGAGCAGTACTTC.

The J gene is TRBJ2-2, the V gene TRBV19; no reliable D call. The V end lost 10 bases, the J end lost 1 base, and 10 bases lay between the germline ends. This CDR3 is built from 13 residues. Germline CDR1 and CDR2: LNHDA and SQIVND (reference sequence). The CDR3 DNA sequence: TGTGCCACGAGGAGCGAGAACACCGGGGAGCTGTTTTTT. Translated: CATRSENTGELFF.